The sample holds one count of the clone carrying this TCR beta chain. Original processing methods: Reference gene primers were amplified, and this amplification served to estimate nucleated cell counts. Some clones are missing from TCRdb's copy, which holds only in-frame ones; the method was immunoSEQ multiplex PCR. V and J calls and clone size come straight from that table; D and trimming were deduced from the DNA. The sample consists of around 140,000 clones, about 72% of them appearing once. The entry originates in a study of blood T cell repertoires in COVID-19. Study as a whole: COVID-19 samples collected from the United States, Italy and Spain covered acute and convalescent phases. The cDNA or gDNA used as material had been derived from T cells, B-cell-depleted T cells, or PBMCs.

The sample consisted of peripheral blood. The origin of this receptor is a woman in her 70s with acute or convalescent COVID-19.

CDR3 region: CASSQGTSGVYNEQFF. The CDR3 nucleotides read TGCGCCAGCAGCCAGGGGACTAGCGGGGTTTACAATGAGCAGTTCTTC. V gene TRBV4-3 combines with J gene TRBJ2-1; 13 nucleotides agree with TRBD2. The CDR3 is 16 amino acids. CDR1 is LGHNA, CDR2 YSLEER, per germline. V lost 3 bases to trimming and J lost 4 bases; unmatched junction nucleotides: 3.